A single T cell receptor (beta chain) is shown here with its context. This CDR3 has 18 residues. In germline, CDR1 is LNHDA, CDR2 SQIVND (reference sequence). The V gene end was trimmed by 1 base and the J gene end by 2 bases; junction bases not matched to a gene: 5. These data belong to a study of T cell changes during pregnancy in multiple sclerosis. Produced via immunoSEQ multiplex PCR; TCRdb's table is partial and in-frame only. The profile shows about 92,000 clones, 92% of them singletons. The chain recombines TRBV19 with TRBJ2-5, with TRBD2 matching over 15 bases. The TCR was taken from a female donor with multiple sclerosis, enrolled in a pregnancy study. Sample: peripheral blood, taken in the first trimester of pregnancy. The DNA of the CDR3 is TGTGCCAGTAGTATAGGTCCGGGACTAGCGGGAGGTCAAGAGACCCAGTACTTC. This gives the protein CASSIGPGLAGGQETQYF. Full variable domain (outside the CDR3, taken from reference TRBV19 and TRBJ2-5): DGGITQSPKYLFRKEGQNVTLSCEQNLNHDAMYWYRQDPGQGLRLIYYSQIVNDFQKGDIAEGYSVSREKKESFPLTVTSAQKNPTAFYLCASSIGPGLAGGQETQYFGPGTRLLVL.